A selection of T cell receptor beta chains follows, all from one sample in a study of T cell responses to AZD1222 COVID-19 vaccine. Assay: immunoSEQ multiplex PCR; the TCRdb copy retains only in-frame clones and omits some. The profile shows under 200,000 clones, 92% of them singletons. The source material was peripheral blood, sampled on day 0 of MenACWY control vaccination. The receptors derive from an adult in good health. Both conserved end residues are part of each CDR3. The D gene is left open where the match is weak. A row's size may be missing; if present it is once, few, many or a size class.

D	J	size	V	CDR3
NA	TRBJ2-2	NA	TRBV7-9	CASMQGFSGELFF
TRBD2	TRBJ2-1	NA	TRBV5-8	CASSLGALAGSYNEQFF
TRBD2	TRBJ2-2	NA	TRBV10-3	CAVGGGANTGELFF
TRBD1	TRBJ1-2	once	TRBV29-1	CSTGQGVGYGYTF
NA	TRBJ2-5	few	TRBV6-4	CASSPDSRETQYF
TRBD2	TRBJ2-2	once	TRBV30	CAWSVKLAGATTGELFF
NA	TRBJ1-2	NA	TRBV30	CAWSETEYGYTF
TRBD1	TRBJ1-5	NA	TRBV30	CAWDRDNQPQHF
NA	TRBJ1-1	once	TRBV11-3	CASRKNTEAFF
TRBD2	TRBJ2-3	once	TRBV7-8	CASSLLGLAGASTDTQYF
NA	TRBJ1-1	NA	TRBV6-2/TRBV6-3	CASSYGFSVLGTEAFF
NA	TRBJ1-3	NA	TRBV11-2	CASSSRGDSGNTIYF
NA	TRBJ1-3	NA	TRBV3-1/TRBV3-2	CASSPGGQGNTIYF
NA	TRBJ2-7	NA	TRBV27	CASHRVGSYEQYF
TRBD1	TRBJ1-1	NA	TRBV19	CASSQSGGTEAFF
NA	TRBJ2-2	once	TRBV21-1	CASQTSGGELFF
NA	TRBJ1-3	NA	TRBV12-3/TRBV12-4	CASRYSGNTIYF
NA	TRBJ1-1	NA	TRBV6-5	CASSPKSDRPKAFF
NA	TRBJ2-1	once	TRBV6-6	CASYNSRGSYNEQFF
NA	TRBJ2-1	NA	TRBV28	CASSLVLEQFF
NA	TRBJ1-4	NA	TRBV7-2	CASSPGRSNEKLFF
TRBD1	TRBJ2-7	NA	TRBV16	CASSQPAQGYEQYF